Listed below are T cell receptor beta chains from one sample, sequenced in a study of blood T cell repertoires in COVID-19. Some clones are missing from TCRdb's copy, which holds only in-frame ones; the method was immunoSEQ multiplex PCR. The sample lists approximately 110,000 clones, about 85% occurring once. The specimen was peripheral blood. All receptors come from a man aged 50-60 years with acute or convalescent COVID-19. Both conserved end residues are part of each CDR3. Each record gives: clone size, V gene, J gene, D gene, CDR3 protein, CDR3 DNA. D genes are given only for firm matches. Where a row states a size, it is once, few, many or the class of an expanded clone; other rows omit it.

abundance: .; v_gene: TRBV14; j_gene: TRBJ1-1; d_gene: TRBD1; CDR3aa: CASSLWTGANTEAFF; CDR3nt: TGTGCCAGCAGCCTATGGACAGGGGCAAACACTGAAGCTTTCTTT
abundance: once; v_gene: TRBV24-1; j_gene: TRBJ2-2; d_gene: .; CDR3aa: CATSLTGRSRTGELFF; CDR3nt: TGTGCCACCAGTTTGACTGGCAGATCTCGCACCGGGGAGCTGTTTTTT
abundance: .; v_gene: TRBV7-6; j_gene: TRBJ2-5; d_gene: .; CDR3aa: CASSWWDIRSGETQYF; CDR3nt: TGTGCCAGCAGCTGGTGGGACATTAGGAGTGGAGAGACCCAGTACTTC
abundance: .; v_gene: TRBV29-1; j_gene: TRBJ2-5; d_gene: .; CDR3aa: CSVERRVGETQYF; CDR3nt: TGCAGCGTTGAACGACGGGTCGGAGAGACCCAGTACTTC
abundance: .; v_gene: TRBV27; j_gene: TRBJ2-3; d_gene: .; CDR3aa: CASSLLQGGTDTQYF; CDR3nt: TGTGCCAGCAGTTTACTACAGGGCGGCACAGATACGCAGTATTTT
abundance: .; v_gene: TRBV28; j_gene: TRBJ2-7; d_gene: .; CDR3aa: CASSSLAGTSNYEQYF; CDR3nt: TGTGCCAGCAGTTCCCTTGCCGGGACAAGCAACTACGAGCAGTACTTC
abundance: once; v_gene: TRBV30; j_gene: TRBJ1-5; d_gene: .; CDR3aa: CAWSKEEDGQPQHF; CDR3nt: TGTGCCTGGAGTAAGGAGGAGGACGGGCAGCCCCAGCATTTT
abundance: .; v_gene: TRBV7-9; j_gene: TRBJ2-3; d_gene: TRBD2; CDR3aa: CASSFGIAGGTDTQYF; CDR3nt: TGTGCCAGCAGCTTTGGAATAGCGGGGGGAACAGATACGCAGTATTTT
abundance: .; v_gene: TRBV7-2; j_gene: TRBJ1-5; d_gene: .; CDR3aa: CASSLRQNQPQHF; CDR3nt: TGTGCCAGCAGCCTGCGCCAAAATCAGCCCCAGCATTTT
abundance: .; v_gene: TRBV11-2; j_gene: TRBJ2-1; d_gene: .; CDR3aa: CASSIRESEQFF; CDR3nt: TGTGCCAGCAGCATACGGGAGAGTGAGCAGTTCTTC
abundance: .; v_gene: TRBV2; j_gene: TRBJ1-1; d_gene: .; CDR3aa: CASSDPGILNTEAFF; CDR3nt: TGTGCCAGCAGTGACCCCGGGATCTTAAACACTGAAGCTTTCTTT
abundance: once; v_gene: TRBV19; j_gene: TRBJ1-1; d_gene: TRBD1; CDR3aa: CASRRDRLNTEAFF; CDR3nt: TGTGCCAGTAGACGGGACAGGTTGAACACTGAAGCTTTCTTT
abundance: once; v_gene: TRBV10-3; j_gene: TRBJ2-6; d_gene: .; CDR3aa: CAITSSGANVLTF; CDR3nt: TGTGCCATCACCAGCTCTGGGGCCAACGTCCTGACTTTC
abundance: once; v_gene: TRBV25-1; j_gene: TRBJ1-2; d_gene: .; CDR3aa: CASSDTWIGLYGYTF; CDR3nt: TGTGCCAGCAGTGATACGTGGATTGGACTCTATGGCTACACCTTC
abundance: .; v_gene: TRBV5-6; j_gene: TRBJ2-7; d_gene: TRBD1; CDR3aa: CASSLAGTGSYEQYF; CDR3nt: TGTGCCAGCAGCTTGGCCGGGACAGGCTCCTACGAGCAGTACTTC
abundance: .; v_gene: TRBV28; j_gene: TRBJ2-1; d_gene: TRBD2; CDR3aa: CASSRLAGGFNEQFF; CDR3nt: TGTGCCAGCAGCCGACTAGCGGGAGGGTTCAATGAGCAGTTCTTC
abundance: .; v_gene: TRBV24-1; j_gene: TRBJ2-3; d_gene: TRBD2; CDR3aa: CATSGGTDTQYF; CDR3nt: TGTGCCACTTCGGGGGGGACAGATACGCAGTATTTT
abundance: .; v_gene: TRBV5-1; j_gene: TRBJ2-7; d_gene: TRBD2; CDR3aa: CASSLAGGGAHEQYF; CDR3nt: TGCGCCAGCAGCTTGGCGGGCGGGGGGGCCCACGAGCAGTACTTC
abundance: .; v_gene: TRBV21-1; j_gene: TRBJ1-1; d_gene: .; CDR3aa: CASTPAQENTEAFF; CDR3nt: TGTGCCAGCACCCCGGCACAGGAGAACACTGAAGCTTTCTTT
abundance: .; v_gene: TRBV30; j_gene: TRBJ1-5; d_gene: TRBD1; CDR3aa: CAWSRGRNQPQHF; CDR3nt: TGTGCCTGGAGCAGGGGGCGCAATCAGCCCCAGCATTTT
abundance: .; v_gene: TRBV18; j_gene: TRBJ1-2; d_gene: TRBD1; CDR3aa: CASSPAIDRDYGYTF; CDR3nt: TGTGCCAGCTCACCGGCGATTGACAGGGACTATGGCTACACCTTC
abundance: once; v_gene: TRBV9; j_gene: TRBJ2-7; d_gene: .; CDR3aa: CASSVGPQGSYEQYF; CDR3nt: TGTGCCAGCAGCGTAGGCCCGCAGGGGTCGTACGAGCAGTACTTC
abundance: .; v_gene: TRBV4-1; j_gene: TRBJ2-3; d_gene: TRBD2; CDR3aa: CASRSSGRTDTQYF; CDR3nt: TGCGCCAGCAGGTCTAGCGGGAGGACAGATACGCAGTATTTT
abundance: .; v_gene: TRBV2; j_gene: TRBJ2-1; d_gene: .; CDR3aa: CASRERQKSYNEQFF; CDR3nt: TGTGCCAGCAGGGAACGACAGAAATCCTACAATGAGCAGTTCTTC
abundance: .; v_gene: TRBV7-9; j_gene: TRBJ1-3; d_gene: .; CDR3aa: CASSLLAGNTIYF; CDR3nt: TGTGCCAGCAGCTTACTCGCTGGAAACACCATATATTTT
abundance: once; v_gene: TRBV11-3; j_gene: TRBJ2-5; d_gene: TRBD1; CDR3aa: CASSPDGTGGVETQYF; CDR3nt: TGTGCCAGCAGCCCCGATGGGACAGGGGGCGTAGAGACCCAGTACTTC
abundance: once; v_gene: TRBV23-1; j_gene: TRBJ1-2; d_gene: .; CDR3aa: CASSQGPRDYGYTF; CDR3nt: TGCGCCAGCAGTCAGGGCCCGCGGGACTATGGCTACACCTTC
abundance: .; v_gene: TRBV6-5; j_gene: TRBJ2-2; d_gene: TRBD1; CDR3aa: CASSWPTGVAGGELFF; CDR3nt: TGTGCCAGCAGTTGGCCGACAGGGGTAGCAGGCGGGGAGCTGTTTTTT
abundance: .; v_gene: TRBV10-3; j_gene: TRBJ1-2; d_gene: .; CDR3aa: CAIRLTDYGYTF; CDR3nt: TGTGCCATCAGGCTGACAGACTATGGCTACACCTTC
abundance: .; v_gene: TRBV28; j_gene: TRBJ1-6; d_gene: TRBD1; CDR3aa: CASITGGPPADNSPLHF; CDR3nt: TGTGCCAGCATTACAGGGGGCCCCCCGGCCGATAATTCACCCCTCCACTTT
abundance: .; v_gene: TRBV21-1; j_gene: TRBJ2-3; d_gene: .; CDR3aa: CASKAGGGTDTQYF; CDR3nt: TGTGCCAGCAAAGCGGGAGGGGGCACAGATACGCAGTATTTT
abundance: .; v_gene: TRBV2; j_gene: TRBJ1-5; d_gene: .; CDR3aa: CASSYTKQPQHF; CDR3nt: TGTGCCAGCAGTTACACAAAGCAGCCCCAGCATTTT
abundance: .; v_gene: TRBV21-1; j_gene: TRBJ2-7; d_gene: .; CDR3aa: CARIPTTGMFPYEQYF; CDR3nt: TGTGCCAGAATTCCCACGACAGGGATGTTCCCCTACGAGCAGTACTTC
abundance: .; v_gene: TRBV3-1/TRBV3-2; j_gene: TRBJ1-3; d_gene: .; CDR3aa: CASSQGGVRSTGNTIYF; CDR3nt: TGTGCCAGCAGCCAGGGGGGGGTTAGGAGCACTGGAAACACCATATATTTT
abundance: .; v_gene: TRBV5-6; j_gene: TRBJ1-2; d_gene: .; CDR3aa: CASSPSFWAPNYGYTF; CDR3nt: TGTGCCAGCAGTCCATCTTTTTGGGCCCCTAACTATGGCTACACCTTC
abundance: .; v_gene: TRBV28; j_gene: TRBJ1-6; d_gene: .; CDR3aa: CASSPGGSNNSPLHF; CDR3nt: TGTGCCAGCTCCCCCGGAGGATCTAATAATTCACCCCTCCACTTT
abundance: once; v_gene: TRBV7-4; j_gene: TRBJ2-5; d_gene: TRBD2; CDR3aa: CASSFGTSGGVYQETQYF; CDR3nt: TGTGCCAGCAGCTTTGGGACTAGCGGGGGAGTTTACCAAGAGACCCAGTACTTC